The next 17 T cell receptor beta chains were all read from a single sample in a study of blood T cell repertoires in COVID-19. Using immunoSEQ multiplex PCR, the repertoire was profiled, and TCRdb retains in-frame clones only, with some absent. The table lists 170,000 or so clones, approximately 86% of them singletons. The source material was peripheral blood. These receptors were obtained from a man in his fifties with active or convalescent COVID-19.

The chain links TRBV10-3 to TRBJ2-7; a possible D gene is TRBD2 (6 bases). The CDR3 contains 15 residues. Per germline, CDR1 ENHRY and CDR2 SYGVKD. Trimming stripped 0 bases from V and 3 bases from J, with 12 bases between. Written as DNA, the CDR3 is TGTGCCATCAGTGAGTCGGTTAGCGGATACTACGAGCAGTACTTC. It translates to CAISESVSGYYEQYF.

This clone was found once. V usage is TRBV3-1 (or the pseudogene TRBV3-2) and J usage is TRBJ1-1; TRBD1 might be the D (6 bases). The CDR3 loop spans 14 amino acids. The germline V gene encodes CDR1 LGHDT and CDR2 YNNKEL (reference sequence). Trimming stripped 4 bases from V and 2 bases from J, with 11 bases between. The CDR3 sequence is CASSPQQGNTEAFF. CDR3 DNA sequence: TGTGCCAGCAGCCCCCAACAGGGAAACACTGAAGCTTTCTTT.

The rearrangement uses TRBV27 and TRBJ1-1; weak D call: TRBD1 (6 bases). V lost 6 bases to trimming and J lost 4 bases, with 15 bases between them. In germline, CDR1 is MNHEY, CDR2 SMNVEV (reference sequence). This CDR3 is built from 14 residues. In DNA, the CDR3 is TGTGCCAGCAGCCCCCGGGGGGGGCTCACTGAAGCTTTCTTT. Translation gives CASSPRGGLTEAFF.

In this sample, this clone turned up once. This chain links TRBV28 with TRBJ1-3, with 8 bases aligning to TRBD1. The junction had 5 bases not matched to a gene; V was cut back by 6 bases and J by 4 bases. The CDR3 loop spans 14 amino acids. Germline values: CDR1 MDHEN, CDR2 SYDVKM. The DNA for the CDR3 is TGTGCCAGCAGGCTACAGGGGGGAGGAAACACCATATATTTT. This gives the protein CASRLQGGGNTIYF.

This chain uses TRBV9 with TRBJ2-5; 8 bases are a match to TRBD2. Germline V gene lookup returns CDR1 SGDLS and CDR2 YYNGEE. The CDR3 length is 16 residues. V dropped 6 bases and J dropped 2; count of bases not matched to a gene: 12. CDR3 DNA: TGTGCCAGCACCCAATCGGCGGGGGGTGTACAAGAGACCCAGTACTTC. Translating gives CASTQSAGGVQETQYF.

The gene calls are TRBV10-1 and TRBJ2-7, with D uncertain. The V end lost 3 bases, the J end lost 2 bases, and 11 bases lay between the germline ends. Germline V gene data show CDR1 as WNHNN and CDR2 as SYGVQD (reference sequence). The CDR3 runs 14 residues. CDR3: CASSDLSRPYEQYF. For the CDR3, the DNA is TGCGCCAGCAGTGATCTGTCCAGGCCCTACGAGCAGTACTTC.

In DNA, the CDR3 is TGTGCCAGCAGCTTAGCGAGGTACACTGAAGCTTTCTTT. Translated: CASSLARYTEAFF. The chain joins TRBV11-3 to TRBJ1-1; no clear D. V lost 1 base to trimming and J lost 3 bases, with 6 bases between them. The germline V gene encodes CDR1 SGHNT and CDR2 YENEEA. The CDR3 covers 13 residues.

This clone showed up just once. The rearrangement links TRBV19 to TRBJ2-3; maybe TRBD1 (5 bases). This CDR3 contains 15 residues. Germline CDR1 and CDR2: LNHDA and SQIVND (reference sequence). Deletions cut 4 bases from V and 2 bases from J, with 13 bases between. CDR3: CASSRQTWNTDTQYF. Written as DNA, the CDR3 is TGTGCCAGTAGTAGACAGACATGGAACACAGATACGCAGTATTTT. Supplemented by reference TRBV19 and TRBJ2-3, the full variable domain reads DGGITQSPKYLFRKEGQNVTLSCEQNLNHDAMYWYRQDPGQGLRLIYYSQIVNDFQKGDIAEGYSVSREKKESFPLTVTSAQKNPTAFYLCASSRQTWNTDTQYFGPGTRLTVL.

V usage is TRBV3-1 (or the pseudogene TRBV3-2) and J usage is TRBJ2-1, with 12 bases that match TRBD2. This CDR3 region has 15 residues. V shed 4 bases, J shed 2 bases, and the junction held 0 bases outside the gene matches. Germline CDR1 reads LGHDT; CDR2 reads YNNKEL (reference sequence). CDR3 in amino acids: CASSPSGGAYNEQFF. CDR3 coding DNA: TGTGCCAGCAGCCCTAGCGGGGGGGCCTACAATGAGCAGTTCTTC.

V gene TRBV6-5 combines with J gene TRBJ2-5, with D hard to call. The CDR3 runs 13 residues. Deletions cut 2 bases from V and 1 base from J, with 5 bases between. From germline, CDR1 is MNHEY and CDR2 SVGAGI. The DNA for the CDR3 is TGTGCCAGCAGTTACGGCGGCCAAGAGACCCAGTACTTC. Translated, it gives CASSYGGQETQYF.

V is TRBV25-1 and J is TRBJ2-3, with 8 bases matching TRBD2. Germline CDR1 reads MGHDK; CDR2 reads SYGVNS. Trimming cost V 3 bases and J 3 bases; bases outside gene matches: 2. The CDR3 totals 14 residues. CDR3 nucleotide sequence: TGTGCCAGCAGTGACGGGAGGGGGACAGATACGCAGTATTTT. Protein: CASSDGRGTDTQYF. The complete variable domain, with remaining parts taken from reference TRBV25-1 and TRBJ2-3, reads EADIYQTPRYLVIGTGKKITLECSQTMGHDKMYWYQQDPGMELHLIHYSYGVNSTEKGDLSSESTVSRIRTEHFPLTLESARPSHTSQYLCASSDGRGTDTQYFGPGTRLTVL.

The chain recombines TRBV28 with TRBJ1-2, with TRBD1 matching 7 bases. The germline V gene encodes CDR1 MDHEN and CDR2 SYDVKM. CDR3 length: 14 residues. Losses at the gene ends were 6 bases for V and 3 bases for J; bases not matched to a gene: 7. The CDR3 protein is CASSYRGRDYGYTF. The CDR3 nucleotides read TGTGCCAGCAGCTACAGGGGCCGTGACTATGGCTACACCTTC.

This chain links TRBV28 with TRBJ2-5; 10 positions match TRBD1. CDR1 and CDR2 from the germline V gene are MDHEN and SYDVKM. CDR3 length equals 16 residues. V lost 1 base and J lost 7; bases outside the gene matches: 9. CDR3: CASSLSPGQGTGTQYF. The CDR3 coding sequence is TGTGCCAGCAGTTTATCTCCGGGACAGGGGACGGGGACCCAGTACTTC.

The chain carries TRBV29-1 and TRBJ1-6; 8 bases are shared with TRBD1. The CDR3 contains 14 residues. The germline V gene encodes CDR1 SQVTM and CDR2 ANQGSEA. Trimming at V came to 5 bases and at J to 7 bases, leaving 7 bases not matched to a gene. The CDR3 sequence: CSVTSGQGNSPLHF. CDR3 nucleotides: TGCAGCGTTACCTCCGGACAGGGAAATTCACCCCTCCACTTT.

V is TRBV7-2 and J is TRBJ1-1; D perhaps matches TRBD1 (5 bases). The CDR3 has 12 amino acids. The germline gives CDR1 SGHTA, CDR2 FQGNSA. V was pared by 2 bases and J by 8 bases, with 9 bases between. In DNA, the CDR3 is TGTGCCAGCAGCTTAAATAGGGGAGAAGCTTTCTTT. Its protein is CASSLNRGEAFF.

The V and J genes are TRBV4-2 and TRBJ1-2; D possibly corresponds to TRBD1 (6 bases). Trimming pared 0 bases from V and 3 bases from J, leaving 11 bases between. This CDR3 is built from 15 residues. Germline V CDR1 and CDR2: LGHNA, YNFKEQ. CDR3 region: CASSQDNRVDYGYTF. For the CDR3, the DNA is TGTGCCAGCAGCCAAGATAACAGGGTTGACTATGGCTACACCTTC.

The chain employs TRBV19 and TRBJ1-2; no reliable D call. Germline lookup yields CDR1 LNHDA and CDR2 SQIVND (reference sequence). V lost 4 bases to trimming and J lost 2 bases, with 17 bases between them. This CDR3 comprises 16 residues. CDR3 bases: TGTGCCAGTAGTACCCTGGCGGGGAATGGGAACTATGGCTACACCTTC. This gives the protein CASSTLAGNGNYGYTF.